The next 11 T cell receptor beta chains were all read from a single sample in a study of T cells in Graves' hyperthyroidism and ophthalmopathy. Researchers took RNA transcripts and amplified the TCR beta CDR3 regions from them. During a first-round RT-PCR of the TCR CDR3, the HTBI primer set was used. TCRdb processed the multiplex PCR reads anew with MiXCR; each CDR3 protein has one entry. The table lists some 300,000 distinct CDR3 sequences, about an eighth of them singletons, with 7.5% to 8% in the top ten. Material for sequencing was blood. These receptors came from a woman aged 25 to 39 with Graves' hyperthyroidism that later progressed to Graves' ophthalmopathy.

In this sample, this clonotype turned up many times. The V and J genes are TRBV6-2 or TRBV6-3 and TRBJ2-7; 10 bases align to TRBD2. The CDR3 is made up of 15 amino acids. The V and J ends lost 7 bases and 2 bases, in that order; junction bases with no gene match: 8. The germline gives CDR1 MNHEY, CDR2 SVGEGT. The CDR3 region has the DNA TGTGCCAGCAACCGACTAGCGGGCCGCACCTACGAGCAGTACTTC. Translating it yields CASNRLAGRTYEQYF.

This clonotype was seen repeatedly, ten times or more. The chain has TRBV4-1 and TRBJ2-1, with 7 bases identical to TRBD2. Germline lookup yields CDR1 MGHRA and CDR2 YSYEKL. V shed 0 bases and J 12 bases; nucleotides not matched to a gene: 11. The CDR3 has 15 residues. The chain's CDR3 is CASSQDLERWGGQFF. CDR3 nucleotide sequence: TGCGCCAGCAGCCAAGATTTGGAGCGCTGGGGGGGGCAGTTCTTC.

The chain is built from TRBV12-3 or TRBV12-4 and TRBJ1-5, with D possibly being TRBD1 (5 bases). CDR3 length equals 12 residues. Trimming cost V 2 bases and J 8 bases, with 7 bases left between them. The CDR3 DNA follows: TGTGCCAGCAGTTTAAGGGGAGAGCCCCAGCATTTT. Translated, it gives CASSLRGEPQHF.

At least ten counts were recorded for this clonotype. The chain carries TRBV2 and TRBJ2-5; D uncertain. Trimming took 7 bases from V and 1 from J, leaving 10 bases between them. Looked up from germline, CDR1 is SNHLY and CDR2 is FYNNEI. This CDR3 comprises 13 residues. CDR3 residues: CASKGSSQETQYF. The CDR3 nucleotides read TGTGCCAGCAAAGGCAGCAGCCAAGAGACCCAGTACTTC.

This clonotype was detected many times. The chain carries TRBV3-1 and TRBJ2-3, with D perhaps TRBD2 (5 bases). Trimming took off 1 base at V and 2 bases at J, with 10 bases between the two ends. CDR1 and CDR2 (germline): LGHDT, YNNKEL (reference sequence). CDR3 length: 15 amino acids. The CDR3 protein is CASSQARTYTDTQYF. The DNA of the CDR3 is TGTGCCAGCAGCCAAGCACGGACTTACACAGATACGCAGTATTTT.

This clonotype was counted many times. V and J are TRBV3-1 and TRBJ2-2; 8 bases are shared with TRBD2. V dropped 4 bases and J dropped 7; count of bases not matched to a gene: 8. The CDR3 runs to 15 residues. Germline V gene data show CDR1 as LGHDT and CDR2 as YNNKEL (reference sequence). CDR3 DNA sequence: TGTGCCAGCAGCCGTCTCTCCGGGGGGGACGGGGAGCTGTTTTTT. Protein: CASSRLSGGDGELFF. Full variable domain (outside the CDR3, taken from reference TRBV3-1 and TRBJ2-2): DTAVSQTPKYLVTQMGNDKSIKCEQNLGHDTMYWYKQDSKKFLKIMFSYNNKELIINETVPNRFSPKSPDKAHLNLHINSLELGDSAVYFCASSRLSGGDGELFFGEGSRLTVL.

This clonotype was observed at least ten times. V and J are TRBV12-3 or TRBV12-4 and TRBJ2-7; D unclear. This CDR3 has 14 residues. Trimming removed 1 base at V and 6 bases at J, with 13 bases between. CDR3 sequence (DNA): TGTGCCAGCAGTTTAGGGCTGGGTCTAGGCGAGCAGTACTTC. Encoded protein: CASSLGLGLGEQYF.

Ten or more counts support this clonotype. This chain links TRBV7-2 with TRBJ2-7, with 8 bases aligning to TRBD1. The V gene end was trimmed by 6 bases and the J gene end by 0 bases; junction bases not matched to a gene: 7. The germline gives CDR1 SGHTA, CDR2 FQGNSA. This CDR3 is built from 15 residues. The CDR3 DNA follows: TGTGCCAGCAGACAAGACAGGGGAAGCTCCTACGAGCAGTACTTC. Translated, it gives CASRQDRGSSYEQYF.

This clonotype was seen repeatedly, ten times or more. The chain uses TRBV30 and TRBJ2-5, with TRBD1 as a possible D gene (5 bases). The V end lost 6 bases, the J end lost 4 bases, and 15 bases lay between the germline ends. The CDR3 is 13 amino acids. The germline V gene has CDR1 GTSNPN and CDR2 SVGIG (reference sequence). CDR3 sequence reads: CACQPTDIETQYF. In nucleotides, the CDR3 is TGTGCCTGTCAGCCAACGGACATAGAGACCCAGTACTTC.

This clonotype was detected a few times. The gene calls are TRBV30 and TRBJ1-3; unclear D gene. This CDR3 is built from 14 residues. CDR1 GTSNPN and CDR2 SVGIG come from the germline V gene (reference sequence). Trimming removed 0 bases at V and 4 bases at J, with 10 bases between. The CDR3 region has the DNA TGTGCCTGGAGTGTTAGACTTGGGGGAAACACCATATATTTT. This gives the protein CAWSVRLGGNTIYF.

The table lists this clonotype with many counts. The genes are TRBV7-9 and TRBJ2-1, with D possibly being TRBD1 (6 bases). V was pared by 5 bases and J by 3 bases, with 17 bases between. From germline, CDR1 is SEHNR and CDR2 FQNEAQ (reference sequence). The CDR3 has 16 amino acids. CDR3 in DNA: TGTGCCAGCAGCGGAAAGTGGGGGCCCGGCTACAATGAGCAGTTCTTC. It encodes CASSGKWGPGYNEQFF.